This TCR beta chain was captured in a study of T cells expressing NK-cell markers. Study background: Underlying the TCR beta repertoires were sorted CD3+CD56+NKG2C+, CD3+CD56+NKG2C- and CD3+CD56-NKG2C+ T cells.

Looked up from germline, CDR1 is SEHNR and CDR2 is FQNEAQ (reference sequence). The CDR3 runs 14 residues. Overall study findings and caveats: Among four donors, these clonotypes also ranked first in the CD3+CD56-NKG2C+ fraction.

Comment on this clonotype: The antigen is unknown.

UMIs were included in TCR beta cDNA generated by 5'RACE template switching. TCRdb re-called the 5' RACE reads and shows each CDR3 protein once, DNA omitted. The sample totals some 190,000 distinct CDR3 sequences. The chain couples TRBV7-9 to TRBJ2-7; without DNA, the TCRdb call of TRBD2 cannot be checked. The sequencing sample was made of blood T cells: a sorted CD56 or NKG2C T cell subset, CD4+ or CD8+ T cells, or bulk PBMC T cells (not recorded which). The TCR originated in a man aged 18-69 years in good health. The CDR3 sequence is CASSLGGERNEQYF.